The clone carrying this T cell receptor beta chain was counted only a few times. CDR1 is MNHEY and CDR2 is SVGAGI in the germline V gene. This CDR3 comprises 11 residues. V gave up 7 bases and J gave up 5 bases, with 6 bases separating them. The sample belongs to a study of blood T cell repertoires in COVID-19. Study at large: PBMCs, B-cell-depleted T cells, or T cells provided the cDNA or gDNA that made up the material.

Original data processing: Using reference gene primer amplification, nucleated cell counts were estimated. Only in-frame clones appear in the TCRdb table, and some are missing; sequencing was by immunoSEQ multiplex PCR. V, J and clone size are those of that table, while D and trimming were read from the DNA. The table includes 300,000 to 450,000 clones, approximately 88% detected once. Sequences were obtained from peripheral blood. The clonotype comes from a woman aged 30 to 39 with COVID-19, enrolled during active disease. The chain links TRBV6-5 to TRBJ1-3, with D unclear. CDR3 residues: CASTVRNTIYF. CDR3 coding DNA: TGTGCCAGCACGGTACGAAACACCATATATTTT.